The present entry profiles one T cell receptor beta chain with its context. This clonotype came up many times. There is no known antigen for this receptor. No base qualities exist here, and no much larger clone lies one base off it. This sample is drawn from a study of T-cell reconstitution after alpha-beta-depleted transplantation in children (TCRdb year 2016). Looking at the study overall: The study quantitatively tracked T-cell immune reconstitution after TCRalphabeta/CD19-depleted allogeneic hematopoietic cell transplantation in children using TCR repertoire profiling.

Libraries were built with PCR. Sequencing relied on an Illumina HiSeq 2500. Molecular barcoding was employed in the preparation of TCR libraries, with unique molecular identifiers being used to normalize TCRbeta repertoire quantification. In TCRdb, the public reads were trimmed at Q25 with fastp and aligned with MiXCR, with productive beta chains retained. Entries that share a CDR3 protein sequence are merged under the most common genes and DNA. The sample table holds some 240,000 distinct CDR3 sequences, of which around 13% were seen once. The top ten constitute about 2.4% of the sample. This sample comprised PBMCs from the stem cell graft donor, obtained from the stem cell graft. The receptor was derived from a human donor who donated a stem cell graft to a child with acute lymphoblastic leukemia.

The nucleotides are TGCAGTGCTAGAGATCCCCGGACACCGGTCGTCGGGGAGCTGTTTTTT. Translated, it reads CSARDPRTPVVGELFF. The rearranged chain carries TRBV20-1 and TRBJ2-2; tentative D gene TRBD1, with 5 bases matching. The CDR3 covers 16 residues, taking in both the cysteine and the phenylalanine. Here the CDR3 DNA is all that survives: 48 bases in frame from base 1. At the junction V is shortened by 0 bases and J by 7 bases, with 18 bases in between. The germline V gene (reference sequence) yields DFQATT for CDR1 and SNEGSKA for CDR2.